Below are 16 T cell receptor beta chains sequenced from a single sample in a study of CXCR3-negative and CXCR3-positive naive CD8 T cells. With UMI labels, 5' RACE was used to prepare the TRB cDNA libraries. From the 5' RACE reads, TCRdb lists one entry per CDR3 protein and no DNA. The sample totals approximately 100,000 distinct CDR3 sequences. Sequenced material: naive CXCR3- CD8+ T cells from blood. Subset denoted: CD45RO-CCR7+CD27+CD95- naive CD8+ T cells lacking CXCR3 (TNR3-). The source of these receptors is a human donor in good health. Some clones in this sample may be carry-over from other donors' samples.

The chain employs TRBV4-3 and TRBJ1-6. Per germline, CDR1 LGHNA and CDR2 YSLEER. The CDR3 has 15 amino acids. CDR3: CASSQANRDNSPLHF.

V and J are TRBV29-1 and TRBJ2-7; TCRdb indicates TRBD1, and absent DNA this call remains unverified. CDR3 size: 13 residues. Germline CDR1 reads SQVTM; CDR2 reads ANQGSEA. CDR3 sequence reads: CSVEKGGSYEQYF.

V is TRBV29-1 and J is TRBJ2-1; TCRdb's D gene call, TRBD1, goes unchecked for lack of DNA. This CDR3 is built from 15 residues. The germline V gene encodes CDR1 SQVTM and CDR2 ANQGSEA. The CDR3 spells CSAQGGGSSYNEQFF.

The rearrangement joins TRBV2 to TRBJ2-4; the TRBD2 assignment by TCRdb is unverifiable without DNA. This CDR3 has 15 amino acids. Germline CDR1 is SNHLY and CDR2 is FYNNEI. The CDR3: CASRNPQAEGDIQYF.

The CDR3 sequence: CSASGQGSGNTIYF. V is TRBV20-1 and J is TRBJ1-3; TCRdb's D call of TRBD1 is untestable without DNA. CDR1 and CDR2 (germline): DFQATT, SNEGSKA (reference sequence). This CDR3 has 14 residues.

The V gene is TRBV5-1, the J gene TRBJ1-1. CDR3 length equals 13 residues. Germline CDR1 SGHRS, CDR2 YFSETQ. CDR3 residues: CASSLTRNTEAFF. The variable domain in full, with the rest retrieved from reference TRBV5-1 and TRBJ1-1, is KAGVTQTPRYLIKTRGQQVTLSCSPISGHRSVSWYQQTPGQGLQFLFEYFSETQRNKGNFPGRFSGRQFSNSRSEMNVSTLELGDSALYLCASSLTRNTEAFFGQGTRLTVV.

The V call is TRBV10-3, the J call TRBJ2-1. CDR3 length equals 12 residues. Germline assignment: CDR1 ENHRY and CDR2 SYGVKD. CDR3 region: CAISERVDEQFF.

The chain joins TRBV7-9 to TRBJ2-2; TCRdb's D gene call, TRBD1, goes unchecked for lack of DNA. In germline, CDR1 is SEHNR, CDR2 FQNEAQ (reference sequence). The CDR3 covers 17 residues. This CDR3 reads CASSLPRADTNTGELFF.

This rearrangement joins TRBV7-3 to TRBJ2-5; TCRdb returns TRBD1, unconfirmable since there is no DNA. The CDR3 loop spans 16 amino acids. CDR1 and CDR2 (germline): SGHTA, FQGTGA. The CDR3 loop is CASSLTGGGTQETQYF.

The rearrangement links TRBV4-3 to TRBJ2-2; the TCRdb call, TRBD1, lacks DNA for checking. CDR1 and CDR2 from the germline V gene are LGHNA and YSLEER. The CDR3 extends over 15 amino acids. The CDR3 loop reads CASSFDRTNTGELFF.

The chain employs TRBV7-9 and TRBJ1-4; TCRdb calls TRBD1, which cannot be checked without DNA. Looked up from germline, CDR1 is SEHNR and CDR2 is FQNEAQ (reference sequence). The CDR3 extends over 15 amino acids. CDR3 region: CASSSVGQSNEKLFF.

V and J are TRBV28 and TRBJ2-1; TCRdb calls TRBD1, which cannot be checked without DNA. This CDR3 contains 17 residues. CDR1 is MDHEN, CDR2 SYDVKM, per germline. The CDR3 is CASSQPGQGSWHNEQFF.

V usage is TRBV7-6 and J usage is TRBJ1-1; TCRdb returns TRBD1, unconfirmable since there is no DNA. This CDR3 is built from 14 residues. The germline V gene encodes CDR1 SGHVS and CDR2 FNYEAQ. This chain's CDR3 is CASSSETGNTEAFF.

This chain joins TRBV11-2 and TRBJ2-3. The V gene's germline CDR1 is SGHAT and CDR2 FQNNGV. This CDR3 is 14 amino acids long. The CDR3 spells CASSLFPYTDTQYF.

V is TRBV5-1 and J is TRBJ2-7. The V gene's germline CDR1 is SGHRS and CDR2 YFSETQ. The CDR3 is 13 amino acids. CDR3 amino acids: CASSLDPAYEQYF.

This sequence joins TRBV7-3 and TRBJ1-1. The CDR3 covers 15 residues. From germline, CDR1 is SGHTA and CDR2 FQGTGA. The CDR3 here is CASSFTPGGNTEAFF.